The 25 T cell receptor beta chains below come from one sample, sequenced in a study of T-cell memory formation after mild COVID-19 (dated by TCRdb to the early 2020s). Library construction relied on 5' RACE. The reads were generated on an Illumina NovaSeq 6000. TCRdb took the public reads, trimmed them with fastp at Q25, ran MiXCR for clone calling and kept in-frame beta chains. Under each unique CDR3 protein, matching rows form one entry showing the most common genes and DNA. The sample contains about 260,000 distinct CDR3 sequences, approximately 16% of them found a single time. The ten most abundant clones make up 22% of the sample. The sample taken for sequencing was PBMCs or a T cell subset sorted from them (not recorded which). These TCRs come from a man aged 18 to 29 who had mild COVID-19 (a few samples of this study predate the infection). The sample titles of this study are shuffled in the database, so cell type and time point are left out; the donor was told from shared clones.

The chain links TRBV5-4 to TRBJ2-6; D is unresolved. The CDR3 has 15 amino acids. The ends were cut back, 0 bases at V and 1 base at J, with 5 bases in the middle. Germline-derived CDR1 and CDR2 are SGHNT and YYREEE (reference sequence). CDR3 amino acids: CASSLGSSGANVLTF. CDR3 coding DNA: TGTGCCAGCAGCTTGGGGAGTTCTGGGGCCAACGTCCTGACTTTC. Full variable domain (missing parts from reference TRBV5-4 and TRBJ2-6): ETGVTQSPTHLIKTRGQQVTLRCSSQSGHNTVSWYQQALGQGPQFIFQYYREEENGRGNFPPRFSGLQFPNYSSELNVNALELDDSALYLCASSLGSSGANVLTFGAGSRLTVL.

The chain joins TRBV28 to TRBJ1-5, with 9 bases matching TRBD1. The ends lost 5 bases at V and 4 bases at J; junction bases unmatched: 6. Germline V gene lookup returns CDR1 MDHEN and CDR2 SYDVKM. The length of the CDR3 is 15 residues. The CDR3 region has the DNA TGTGCCAGCAGTCCTCTGACAGGGGGGAATCAGCCCCAGCATTTT. As protein: CASSPLTGGNQPQHF.

This clonotype came up many times. The CDR3 nucleotides are TGTGCCAGCAGTTTCGGAGGCAATGAGCAGTTCTTC. It codes for CASSFGGNEQFF. The chain uses TRBV6-2 or TRBV6-3 and TRBJ2-1; weak D call: TRBD2 (5 bases). CDR3 length: 12 residues. V was pared by 4 bases and J by 6 bases, with 7 bases between. Germline CDR1 MNHEY, CDR2 SVGEGT.

This clonotype was seen a few times. The chain employs TRBV6-5 and TRBJ2-2; weak D call: TRBD1 (5 bases). The length of the CDR3 is 14 residues. CDR1 is MNHEY and CDR2 is SVGAGI in the germline V gene. Trimming removed 6 bases at V and 3 bases at J, with 11 bases between. The CDR3 here is CASRWSRDTGELFF. CDR3 nucleotides: TGTGCCAGCAGATGGAGCAGGGACACCGGGGAGCTGTTTTTT.

In nucleotides, the CDR3 is TGTGCCAGCAGCCCAAGAATATGGGGGGGGGTCGATGGCAATGAGCAGTTCTTC. The encoded protein is CASSPRIWGGVDGNEQFF. V is TRBV7-9 and J is TRBJ2-1; 7 nucleotides agree with TRBD2. Germline loops: CDR1 SEHNR, CDR2 FQNEAQ (reference sequence). The CDR3 is made up of 18 amino acids. V was pared by 5 bases and J by 6 bases, with 19 bases of the junction left unmatched.

This clonotype showed up just a few times. The chain has TRBV20-1 and TRBJ2-1, with D possibly TRBD2 on 6 matching bases. The CDR3 extends over 13 amino acids. CDR1 and CDR2 from the germline V gene are DFQATT and SNEGSKA (reference sequence). Trimming took off 3 bases at V and 4 bases at J, with 10 bases between the two ends. The CDR3 loop is CSASRDSYNEQFF. CDR3 DNA: TGCAGTGCTAGCCGGGACTCGTACAATGAGCAGTTCTTC.

A few counts support this clonotype. This chain connects TRBV11-2 to TRBJ2-1; 9 bases align to TRBD1. CDR1 SGHAT and CDR2 FQNNGV come from the germline V gene. There are 17 residues in the CDR3. Germline trimming cut 1 base from V and 7 bases from J; bases unmatched to any gene: 11. The DNA for the CDR3 is TGTGCCAGCAGCTTAGTTTGGGGACAGGGAGTAAAAAATGAGCAGTTCTTC. This sequence encodes CASSLVWGQGVKNEQFF. Variable domain in full (rest from reference TRBV11-2 and TRBJ2-1): EAGVAQSPRYKIIEKRQSVAFWCNPISGHATLYWYQQILGQGPKLLIQFQNNGVVDDSQLPKDRFSAERLKGVDSTLKIQPAKLEDSAVYLCASSLVWGQGVKNEQFFGPGTRLTVL.

Only a few counts were recorded for this clonotype. The chain links TRBV11-3 to TRBJ2-5; maybe TRBD2 (5 bases). The CDR3 runs 14 residues. Germline loops: CDR1 SGHNT, CDR2 YENEEA. The V end was cut by 4 bases, the J end by 5 bases, with 14 bases between. CDR3 sequence (DNA): TGTGCCAGCAGCTCCGGTCTGGGCGGGGAGACCCAGTACTTC. Amino acid sequence: CASSSGLGGETQYF.

In this sample, this clonotype turned up many times. This chain joins TRBV28 and TRBJ2-2; D is perhaps TRBD1 or TRBD2 (5 bases each). Germline V gene lookup returns CDR1 MDHEN and CDR2 SYDVKM. The CDR3 is made up of 16 amino acids. Trimming pared 3 bases from V and 8 bases from J, leaving 19 bases between. The CDR3 region is CASSLGRGSTWGELFF. The CDR3, as DNA: TGTGCCAGCAGTTTGGGCCGGGGCTCGACTTGGGGGGAGCTGTTTTTT.

The table lists this clonotype with a few counts. J is TRBJ1-2 and V is TRBV7-2, with D unclear. Germline V gives CDR1 SGHTA, CDR2 FQGNSA. V was clipped by 5 bases and J by 7 bases, with 8 bases between them. This CDR3 is built from 11 residues. CDR3 DNA: TGTGCCAGCAGCCGTTGGCTTGGCTACACCTTC. Its translation is CASSRWLGYTF. Complete variable domain (other parts from reference TRBV7-2 and TRBJ1-2): GAGVSQSPSNKVTEKGKDVELRCDPISGHTALYWYRQSLGQGLEFLIYFQGNSAPDKSGLPSDRFSAERTGGSVSTLTIQRTQQEDSAVYLCASSRWLGYTFGSGTRLTVV.

This clonotype was seen a handful of times. The rearrangement links TRBV6-4 to TRBJ1-2; TRBD1 matches 9 bases. Per germline, CDR1 MRHNA and CDR2 SNTAGT. V was pared by 6 bases and J by 9 bases, with 14 bases of the junction left unmatched. This CDR3 has 15 residues. CDR3 coding DNA: TGTGCCAGCAGCCAGCGCACCGGGACAGGGATGCGCTACACCTTC. Its protein is CASSQRTGTGMRYTF.

In its sample, this clonotype was seen a few times. V gene TRBV3-1 combines with J gene TRBJ1-5; D remains ambiguous. Trimming removed 0 bases at V and 4 bases at J, with 10 bases between. Germline V gene sequence: CDR1 LGHDT, CDR2 YNNKEL (reference sequence). The CDR3 runs to 15 residues. In DNA, the CDR3 is TGTGCCAGCAGCCAAGATCAGACGGGAAATCAGCCCCAGCATTTT. This sequence encodes CASSQDQTGNQPQHF.

This sequence joins TRBV29-1 and TRBJ1-1; D is unresolved. Per germline, CDR1 SQVTM and CDR2 ANQGSEA. The V end was cut by 5 bases, the J end by 3 bases, with 16 bases between. CDR3 length: 14 amino acids. The CDR3 DNA reads TGCAGCGTTCTCGGGAACCCTGGGGACACTGAAGCTTTCTTT. Its translation is CSVLGNPGDTEAFF.

The V and J genes are TRBV5-1 and TRBJ2-1; 7 bases map to TRBD1. Germline CDR1 is SGHRS and CDR2 is YFSETQ. Trimming cost V 2 bases and J 8 bases; bases outside gene matches: 7. This CDR3 region has 14 residues. The CDR3 spells CASSLYRGPDEQFF. The DNA for the CDR3 is TGCGCCAGCAGCTTATACAGGGGTCCCGATGAGCAGTTCTTC.

This clonotype came up a few times. The chain combines TRBV3-1 with TRBJ2-7; D might be TRBD1 or TRBD2, each matching 5 bases. The germline V gene has CDR1 LGHDT and CDR2 YNNKEL (reference sequence). CDR3 size: 13 residues. The V end was cut by 0 bases, the J end by 5 bases, with 8 bases between. CDR3 sequence reads: CASSQDRGDEQYV. The CDR3 region has the DNA TGTGCCAGCAGCCAAGATCGAGGGGACGAGCAGTACGTC.

The V and J genes are TRBV5-1 and TRBJ1-4; TRBD1 matches 7 bases. CDR3 length equals 15 residues. Germline V CDR1 and CDR2: SGHRS, YFSETQ. After removal of 7 bases from V and 3 bases from J, the junction contained 9 bases not matched to a gene. The CDR3, as DNA: TGCGCCAGCCGGACAGGCCAGCCCCCTAATGAAAAACTGTTTTTT. It encodes CASRTGQPPNEKLFF.

This clonotype was found a few times. CDR3 loop: CASSFRRGGLETQYF. The DNA for the CDR3 is TGTGCCAGCAGCTTTCGGCGGGGGGGCCTCGAGACCCAGTACTTC. The J gene is TRBJ2-5, the V gene TRBV7-2; 9 nucleotides align to TRBD2. Germline assignment: CDR1 SGHTA and CDR2 FQGNSA. The J segment lost 5 bases and the V segment lost 3 bases, leaving 7 bases of the junction unmatched. CDR3 length equals 15 residues.

This clonotype was seen a few times. This chain links TRBV6-6 with TRBJ1-5; the D gene is possibly TRBD1 (6 bases). Germline CDR1 is MNHNY and CDR2 is SVGAGI (reference sequence). The CDR3 is 13 residues long. Trimming pared 7 bases from V and 5 bases from J, leaving 12 bases between. The CDR3 here is CASTPGADQPQHF. Written as DNA, the CDR3 is TGTGCCAGCACCCCAGGGGCGGATCAGCCCCAGCATTTT.

The chain's CDR3 is CASTLPDRGNEQFF. The CDR3 DNA reads TGTGCCAGCACACTACCCGACAGGGGGAATGAGCAGTTCTTC. This chain uses TRBV6-2 or TRBV6-3 with TRBJ2-1; 9 bases fit TRBD1. The V gene end was trimmed by 7 bases and the J gene end by 7 bases; junction bases not matched to a gene: 8. This CDR3 is built from 14 residues. Germline V gene sequence: CDR1 MNHEY, CDR2 SVGEGT.

In this sample, this clonotype turned up a few times. This rearrangement joins TRBV7-6 to TRBJ2-7; D is unresolved. Trimming removed 5 bases at V and 7 bases at J, with 15 bases between. The CDR3 sequence is 13 residues long. The germline V gene encodes CDR1 SGHVS and CDR2 FNYEAQ. The CDR3 sequence is CASSTLGSGEQYF. The CDR3 coding sequence is TGTGCCAGCAGCACCCTGGGTTCCGGGGAGCAGTACTTC.

The chain carries TRBV20-1 and TRBJ2-7; TRBD2 aligns across 7 bases. The V segment lost 0 bases and the J segment 0 bases; nucleotides outside the gene matches: 2. This CDR3 has 14 residues. The V gene's germline CDR1 is DFQATT and CDR2 SNEGSKA (reference sequence). CDR3 residues: CSARDRTSSYEQYV. In DNA form, the CDR3 reads TGCAGTGCTAGAGACCGGACTAGCTCCTACGAGCAGTACGTC.

The CDR3 loop reads CASSSTTGAEFNEQFF. In nucleotides, the CDR3 is TGTGCCAGCAGCTCCACAACAGGGGCCGAGTTCAATGAGCAGTTCTTC. The V call is TRBV7-9, the J call TRBJ2-1; TRBD1 matches at 7 bases. The CDR3 is 16 residues long. The germline V gene has CDR1 SEHNR and CDR2 FQNEAQ (reference sequence). V lost 4 bases and J lost 6; bases outside the gene matches: 12. Full variable domain (rest looked up from reference TRBV7-9 and TRBJ2-1): DTGVSQNPRHKITKRGQNVTFRCDPISEHNRLYWYRQTLGQGPEFLTYFQNEAQLEKSRLLSDRFSAERPKGSFSTLEIQRTEQGDSAMYLCASSSTTGAEFNEQFFGPGTRLTVL.

In its sample, this clonotype was seen a few times. The chain is built from TRBV4-1 and TRBJ1-6; D is perhaps TRBD1 (5 bases). The CDR3 is 15 residues long. The germline V gene encodes CDR1 MGHRA and CDR2 YSYEKL. Trimming took off 1 base at V and 9 bases at J, with 13 bases between the two ends. The CDR3 DNA reads as TGCGCCAGCAGCCAAGTTCAAGGGGCAGCTTCACCCCTCCACTTT. Translating it yields CASSQVQGAASPLHF.

This chain uses TRBV6-2 or TRBV6-3 with TRBJ2-3; D remains ambiguous. Deletions cut 0 bases from V and 9 bases from J, with 19 bases between. The CDR3 runs 16 residues. From germline, CDR1 is MNHEY and CDR2 SVGEGT. The DNA for the CDR3 is TGTGCCAGCAGTTACTCCGTAACGATTGGTAGTATGACGCAGTATTTT. Protein sequence: CASSYSVTIGSMTQYF.

This clonotype was seen ten or more times. This chain joins TRBV12-3 or TRBV12-4 and TRBJ2-3; a weak D match, TRBD2 (6 bases). The CDR3 is 14 amino acids. Trimming took 2 bases from V and 5 from J, leaving 11 bases between them. The CDR3 region has the DNA TGTGCCAGCAGTTTATTACTAGCTGGAGATACGCAGTATTTT. Protein: CASSLLLAGDTQYF.